A selection of T cell receptor beta chains follows, all from one sample in a study of T cells after yellow fever vaccination. TCRdb passed the 5' RACE reads through MiXCR, listing each CDR3 protein once. Here the sample spans some 390,000 distinct CDR3 sequences, about 19% being singletons. Sequenced here: PBMCs, sampled before the yellow fever booster vaccination. Source of these receptors: a man aged 18 to 30 who received the YFV17D yellow fever vaccine. Both conserved end residues are part of each CDR3. The D gene is left open where the match is weak. Clone size is given for some rows only: seen once, a few or many times, or a class if the clone is expanded.

CDR3aa | CDR3nt | v_gene | abundance | j_gene | d_gene
CASSPPGAGLHTQYF | TGTGCCAGCAGCCCCCCGGGAGCGGGGTTGCATACGCAGTATTTT | TRBV7-2 | once | TRBJ2-3 | TRBD2
CASSLVGAATDTQYF | TGTGCCAGCAGCTTAGTTGGTGCAGCCACAGATACGCAGTATTTT | TRBV11-2 | NA | TRBJ2-3 | NA
CASSLRGRGETQYF | TGTGCCAGCAGCTTAAGGGGTAGAGGGGAGACGCAGTACTTC | TRBV7-6 | once | TRBJ2-5 | NA
CASSYTRGGETQYF | TGTGCCAGCAGCTATACGCGGGGGGGGGAGACCCAGTACTTC | TRBV6-5 | NA | TRBJ2-5 | TRBD2
CASIQGGFRSTDTQYF | TGTGCCAGCATCCAAGGGGGCTTTCGGAGCACAGATACGCAGTATTTT | TRBV7-2 | NA | TRBJ2-3 | TRBD1
CASRPQSTASTDTQYF | TGTGCCAGTAGACCCCAATCGACAGCTAGCACAGATACGCAGTATTTT | TRBV19 | NA | TRBJ2-3 | NA
CASSVDWSMGTQYF | TGTGCCAGCAGTGTGGACTGGTCCATGGGTACGCAGTATTTT | TRBV2 | NA | TRBJ2-3 | NA
CSARDRRGEETQYF | TGCAGTGCTAGAGATCGGAGGGGCGAAGAGACCCAGTACTTC | TRBV20-1 | NA | TRBJ2-5 | NA
CASSPNIDTGELFF | TGTGCCAGCAGCCCGAACATAGACACCGGGGAGCTGTTTTTT | TRBV5-4 | NA | TRBJ2-2 | NA
CASRSGGQDNEQFF | TGTGCCAGCAGGTCGGGGGGGCAAGACAATGAGCAGTTCTTC | TRBV9 | NA | TRBJ2-1 | TRBD2
CSVEETSGGTDTQYF | TGCAGCGTTGAAGAGACTAGCGGGGGGACAGATACGCAGTATTTT | TRBV29-1 | many | TRBJ2-3 | TRBD2
CASGWTGPRNEQFF | TGTGCCAGCGGATGGACAGGGCCCCGCAATGAGCAGTTCTTC | TRBV25-1 | NA | TRBJ2-1 | TRBD1
CASTQGKGYTF | TGTGCCAGCACCCAGGGAAAGGGCTACACCTTC | TRBV6-5 | NA | TRBJ1-2 | NA
CASSQDARERQETQYF | TGCGCCAGCAGCCAAGATGCGCGGGAGCGCCAAGAGACCCAGTACTTC | TRBV4-3 | few | TRBJ2-5 | TRBD2
CASSFEAGQFNSPLHF | TGTGCCAGCAGCTTCGAAGCGGGACAGTTTAATTCACCCCTCCACTTT | TRBV11-2 | few | TRBJ1-6 | TRBD1
CASSPGQVPNYGYTF | TGTGCCAGCTCACCAGGACAGGTGCCTAACTATGGCTACACCTTC | TRBV18 | NA | TRBJ1-2 | TRBD1
CASSQTIQPQHF | TGTGCCAGCAGTCAGACTATTCAGCCCCAGCATTTT | TRBV12-3/TRBV12-4 | NA | TRBJ1-5 | NA
CASSLWGGQEGKKLFF | TGTGCCAGCAGTTTATGGGGGGGGCAGGAAGGAAAAAAACTGTTTTTT | TRBV28 | NA | TRBJ1-4 | NA
CASSLSWGYNEQFF | TGTGCCAGCAGTTTATCTTGGGGCTACAATGAGCAGTTCTTC | TRBV27 | NA | TRBJ2-1 | NA
CASNLWAGATDTQYF | TGTGCCAGCAACCTATGGGCGGGGGCAACAGATACGCAGTATTTT | TRBV7-9 | NA | TRBJ2-3 | NA
CASSLTGLAGDNEQFF | TGCGCCAGCAGCTTGACCGGACTAGCGGGGGATAATGAGCAGTTCTTC | TRBV5-1 | few | TRBJ2-1 | TRBD2
CSARLGHPNTEAFF | TGCAGTGCTAGACTGGGACACCCGAACACTGAAGCTTTCTTT | TRBV20-1 | NA | TRBJ1-1 | NA
CASSPWGIQPQHF | TGTGCCAGCAGCCCATGGGGGATTCAGCCCCAGCATTTT | TRBV5-6 | NA | TRBJ1-5 | NA
CASSQEGGPVGELFF | TGCGCCAGCAGCCAGGAGGGGGGGCCGGTCGGGGAGCTGTTTTTT | TRBV5-1 | few | TRBJ2-2 | NA
CASSSLRATNEKLFF | TGCGCCAGCAGCTCCCTTCGTGCAACTAATGAAAAACTGTTTTTT | TRBV5-1 | NA | TRBJ1-4 | NA
CASSQPGQGNTEAFF | TGTGCCAGCAGCCAGCCCGGACAGGGGAACACTGAAGCTTTCTTT | TRBV4-1 | NA | TRBJ1-1 | TRBD1
CASRHTGGTEAFF | TGTGCCAGCAGACATACAGGGGGCACTGAAGCTTTCTTT | TRBV3-1 | few | TRBJ1-1 | TRBD1
CASSDGTGGRETQYF | TGTGCCAGCAGTGATGGGACAGGGGGCCGAGAGACCCAGTACTTC | TRBV6-4 | many | TRBJ2-5 | TRBD1
CASSSGQTNTEAFF | TGTGCCAGCAGTTCCGGACAGACGAACACTGAAGCTTTCTTT | TRBV6-5 | NA | TRBJ1-1 | NA
CASFRTGYRYGYTF | TGTGCCAGTTTTCGGACAGGGTATCGCTATGGCTACACCTTC | TRBV19 | NA | TRBJ1-2 | TRBD1
CSASYWGGRGGAGTEAFF | TGCAGTGCTAGTTACTGGGGCGGAAGAGGGGGCGCGGGCACTGAAGCTTTCTTT | TRBV20-1 | NA | TRBJ1-1 | TRBD1
CATSDLRVANEQFF | TGTGCCACCAGTGATTTGCGGGTTGCGAATGAGCAGTTCTTC | TRBV24-1 | few | TRBJ2-1 | NA
CASSLAARQETQYF | TGTGCTAGCAGCTTAGCCGCACGCCAAGAGACCCAGTACTTC | TRBV7-7 | NA | TRBJ2-5 | NA
CASSLRWETQYF | TGCGCCAGCAGCTTGCGGTGGGAGACCCAGTACTTC | TRBV5-1 | NA | TRBJ2-5 | NA
CASSFVRQAYGYTF | TGTGCCAGCAGTTTTGTACGACAGGCCTATGGCTACACCTTC | TRBV28 | few | TRBJ1-2 | NA
CASSLGQGLNQYF | TGTGCCAGCAGTTTGGGGCAGGGCCTGAACCAGTACTTC | TRBV12-3/TRBV12-4 | few | TRBJ2-5 | NA
CASSPSLGTSDTQYF | TGTGCCAGCAGTCCGAGTTTAGGGACCTCAGATACGCAGTATTTT | TRBV12-3/TRBV12-4 | NA | TRBJ2-3 | NA
CSVEGPSGTTYEQYF | TGCAGCGTTGAAGGACCTAGCGGGACTACCTACGAGCAGTACTTC | TRBV29-1 | few | TRBJ2-7 | TRBD2
CASSSRGGGPREQFF | TGTGCCAGCAGCTCACGAGGGGGAGGCCCCAGAGAGCAGTTCTTC | TRBV7-9 | few | TRBJ2-1 | NA
CASSVEAGAATSQYF | TGTGCCAGCAGCGTAGAAGCGGGGGCCGCAACGTCCCAGTACTTC | TRBV9 | few | TRBJ2-5 | TRBD2
CSAIKGDTGVNQPQHF | TGCAGTGCTATTAAGGGGGATACAGGAGTAAATCAGCCCCAGCATTTT | TRBV20-1 | NA | TRBJ1-5 | NA
CSARPRGWQETQYF | TGCAGTGCTAGGCCGCGGGGGTGGCAGGAGACCCAGTACTTC | TRBV20-1 | few | TRBJ2-5 | TRBD2
CASTLSISTDTQYF | TGTGCCAGCACGTTGTCTATTAGCACAGATACGCAGTATTTT | TRBV12-3/TRBV12-4 | NA | TRBJ2-3 | NA
CASSPTQGGGTDTQYF | TGTGCCAGCAGCCCCACACAGGGTGGCGGCACAGATACGCAGTATTTT | TRBV7-2 | few | TRBJ2-3 | NA
CASSVGTGLNQPQHF | TGTGCCAGCAGCGTTGGGACAGGGCTCAATCAGCCCCAGCATTTT | TRBV9 | NA | TRBJ1-5 | TRBD1
CASSSAGFTEAFF | TGTGCCAGCAGTTCGGCAGGGTTTACTGAAGCTTTCTTT | TRBV12-3/TRBV12-4 | NA | TRBJ1-1 | NA